Detailed here is one TCR beta chain. Its matching antigen is unknown. Investigators isolated RNA and reverse transcribed it into cDNA to act as the sequencing template. Here immunoSEQ multiplex PCR was the method, and the copy in TCRdb shows in-frame clones only, minus some. The sample carries 250,000 to 300,000 clones, roughly 64% recorded once. These data belong to a study of CD8+ T cells in alopecia areata. Study at large: Each of the treated patients was given oral tofacitinib, 5 to 10 mg twice daily, for moderate-to-severe alopecia areata. Notes on the study in general: More clonal than normal scalp was lesional scalp, particularly alopecia totalis/universalis.

The CDR3 extends over 10 amino acids. Trimming cost V 7 bases and J 5 bases, with 9 bases left between them. Germline V gives CDR1 GTSNPN, CDR2 SVGIG (reference sequence). The treatment is: oral pan-JAK inhibitor, 5-10 mg twice daily. Lesional scalp punch biopsies and peripheral blood came from alopecia areata patients. This clonotype originated in a human donor with alopecia areata. Source: CD4+ T cells sorted from blood, taken at week 24, from a patient treated with tofacitinib. The gene calls are TRBV30 and TRBJ2-7; D possibly uses TRBD1 or TRBD2 (5 bases each). The CDR3 region is CASGRDEQYF. CDR3 nucleotides: TGTGCCTCGGGGCGCGACGAGCAGTACTTC. Supplemented by reference TRBV30 and TRBJ2-7, the full variable domain reads SQTIHQWPATLVQPVGSPLSLECTVEGTSNPNLYWYRQAAGRGLQLLFYSVGIGQISSEVPQNLSASRPQDRQFILSSKKLLLSDSGFYLCASGRDEQYFGPGTRLTVT.